This entry lists 24 T cell receptor beta chains sequenced from one sample in a study of tumor and adjacent non-tumor tissue in lung cancer. The library came from three nested PCR rounds adapted from ARM-PCR protocols. MiXCR was run by TCRdb on the multiplex PCR reads, yielding one entry per CDR3 protein. The table lists about 100,000 distinct CDR3 sequences, roughly two thirds of them singletons. RNA was extracted from bulk tissue without any cell sorting. The normal lung tissue was taken more than 3 cm from the tumor edge. Sequenced input: distant non-tumor lung tissue. The receptors derive from a man between 25 and 39 years old with non-small cell lung cancer.

Comments on this clonotype: One base away lies a much larger clone, so this may be a sequencing read error. The J gene is TRBJ2-1, the V gene TRBV24-1; 10 bases align to TRBD1. The CDR3 is 16 amino acids. Germline lookup yields CDR1 KGHDR and CDR2 SFDVKD. The CDR3 here is CATSETGQGRSNDQFF. The CDR3 DNA is TGTGCCACCAGTGAAACGGGACAGGGGCGGTCCAATGACCAGTTCTTC.

This clonotype has a handful of counts. The junction and the germline gene differ at one end; a read error may be behind it. The chain combines TRBV6-5 with TRBJ2-2; possible D gene TRBD1, 5 bases. The CDR3 totals 15 residues. Germline V gene data show CDR1 as MNHEY and CDR2 as SVGAGI. DNA of the CDR3: TGTGCCAACAGTTATTTCCAGGGTTCCACCAGGGAGCTGTTTTTT. This codes for CANSYFQGSTRELFF.

This clonotype was found many times. The rearrangement uses TRBV6-2 or TRBV6-3 and TRBJ1-1; no definite D call. This CDR3 has 14 residues. V lost 3 bases and J lost 0, with 8 bases in between. Germline V gene sequence: CDR1 MNHEY, CDR2 SVGEGT. CDR3 in amino acids: CASSYSTMNTEAFF. DNA of the CDR3: TGTGCCAGCAGTTATTCCACCATGAACACTGAAGCTTTCTTT.

As concerns this clonotype: At one end the junction does not follow the germline gene, possibly because of a read error. J is TRBJ1-1 and V is TRBV29-1, with TRBD1 matching 7 bases. The CDR3 runs to 15 residues. The germline V gene encodes CDR1 SQVTM and CDR2 ANQGSEA. This CDR3 reads CSVEVSTGVRGAAIF. The CDR3 bases are TGCAGCGTTGAAGTATCTACCGGTGTCAGGGGGGCAGCTATCTTT.

The chain uses TRBV12-3 or TRBV12-4 and TRBJ1-1, with D uncertain. V was trimmed by 6 bases and J by 4 bases, leaving 15 bases between them. CDR3 length: 14 amino acids. CDR3 nucleotides: TGTGCCAGCAGACACTGGACGGCGATCACTGAAGCTTTCTTT. It codes for CASRHWTAITEAFF.

Worth noting for this clonotype: At one of its ends the junction is not consistent with the germline gene, which may arise from a read error. The chain has TRBV11-2 and TRBJ1-1; D uncertain. Looked up from germline, CDR1 is SGHAT and CDR2 is FQNNGV. The CDR3 length is 15 residues. The CDR3 DNA reads TGTGCCAGCAGCTTAACGGCTGACATGAACACTGAAGCTTACTTT. It specifies CASSLTADMNTEAYF.

This clonotype was detected ten times or more. A junction boundary mismatches the germline segment, possibly from a read error. The chain employs TRBV4-1 and TRBJ1-1; D remains ambiguous. Per the germline V gene, CDR1 is MGHRA and CDR2 is YSYEKL. The CDR3 consists of 15 residues. The CDR3, as DNA: TGCGCCTGCAGCCAAGAACCGGGAATGAACACTGAAGCTTTCTTT. Its translation is CACSQEPGMNTEAFF.

Comment on this clonotype: The conserved phenylalanine or tryptophan is not found at the CDR3 terminus, so this likely reflects a read error. The DNA is omitted, as the CDR3 cannot be located on it reliably, and the CDR3 follows TCRdb's listing. The chain has TRBV11-1 and TRBJ2-7; TRBD1 was called by the table and not checked on the DNA. The V gene's germline CDR1 is SGHAT and CDR2 FQDESV (reference sequence). The CDR3 comprises 11 residues, both ends counted. The CDR3 reads CASSPGRALYY.

About this clonotype itself: A junction end diverges from the germline sequence, so it may reflect a read error. The chain employs TRBV12-3 or TRBV12-4 and TRBJ2-1; D gene ambiguous. This CDR3 is 12 amino acids long. The CDR3 protein is CASSRRYNKQFF. DNA for the CDR3: TGTGCCAGCAGCCGGCGATACAATAAGCAGTTCTTC.

With regard to this clonotype: Relative to the germline gene, one junction end is altered; a read error may explain this. J is TRBJ2-5 and V is TRBV10-2, with a tentative D call TRBD2 (6 bases). The CDR3 contains 14 residues. CDR1 is WSHSY, CDR2 SAAADI, per germline. The CDR3 here is CARSDGGLPETQYF. CDR3 nucleotide sequence: TGCGCCAGGAGTGATGGGGGACTTCCTGAGACGCAGTACTTC.

As to this clonotype: Its ends do not fully match the called genes, so a read error is possible. V gene TRBV6-5 combines with J gene TRBJ2-6; D possibly matches TRBD1 or TRBD2 (5 bases each). The germline V gene encodes CDR1 MNHEY and CDR2 SVGAGI. The CDR3 loop spans 17 amino acids. The CDR3 region has the DNA TGTACCAGCAGTTCCGGTGGGAGAATATCTGGGGCCAAGGTCCTGACTTTC. Translation gives CTSSSGGRISGAKVLTF.

For this clonotype: Being one base from a much bigger clone, this may be a read error. The chain has TRBV5-6 and TRBJ2-7; the D call may be TRBD1 or TRBD2 (5 bases each). Per the germline V gene, CDR1 is SGHDT and CDR2 is YYEEEE. V shed 3 bases and J shed 2 bases, with 15 bases lying between them. The CDR3 sequence is 15 residues long. The CDR3 region is CASSYRDRRTYEQYF. The CDR3 DNA reads TGTGCCAGCAGCTACCGGGACCGACGCACCTACGAGCAGTACTTC.

Concerning this clonotype itself: At one of its ends the junction is not consistent with the germline gene, which may arise from a read error. This chain joins TRBV12-3 or TRBV12-4 and TRBJ1-4, with D possibly being TRBD1 (5 bases). CDR3 length equals 14 residues. The CDR3 reads CAITKAGHNEKLFF. The CDR3 coding sequence is TGTGCCATCACCAAAGCGGGGCATAATGAAAAACTATTTTTT.

In regard to this clonotype: It is likely a read error, because the conserved phenylalanine at the end of the CDR3 is missing. The limits of the CDR3 on the DNA are not certain, so only TCRdb's listed CDR3 is given. This chain joins TRBV11-2 and TRBJ2-1; whether TRBD2, the table's D call, matches the DNA was not checked. Germline V gene lookup returns CDR1 SGHAT and CDR2 FQNNGV. The CDR3 contains 15 residues when both ends are counted. The CDR3 reads CASSFIAGGNNEQLL.

Concerning this clonotype itself: At one of its ends the junction is not consistent with the germline gene, which may arise from a read error. DNA for the CDR3: TGTGCCAACAGCCCAAAGGACAGGGGATCCTATGAGCAGTACTTC. This encodes CANSPKDRGSYEQYF. The rearrangement joins TRBV11-1 to TRBJ2-7, with 9 bases identical to TRBD1. In germline, CDR1 is SGHAT, CDR2 FQDESV (reference sequence). The CDR3 runs 15 residues.

V and J are TRBV11-2 and TRBJ2-5, with D perhaps TRBD2 (5 bases). This CDR3 spans 11 amino acids. V shed 10 bases and J shed 10 bases, with 16 bases lying between them. CDR1 is SGHAT and CDR2 is FQNNGV in the germline V gene. The CDR3 loop is CANNISGIQYF. CDR3 DNA sequence: TGTGCCAACAACATCAGCGGAATCCAGTACTTC. The variable domain in full, with the rest retrieved from reference TRBV11-2 and TRBJ2-5, is EAGVAQSPRYKIIEKRQSVAFWCNPISGHATLYWYQQILGQGPKLLIQFQNNGVVDDSQLPKDRFSAERLKGVDSTLKIQPAKLEDSAVYLCANNISGIQYFGPGTRLLVL.

The sample holds a few counts of this clonotype. The junction and the germline gene differ at one end; a read error may be behind it. The chain couples TRBV20-1 to TRBJ1-2; TRBD1 matches 7 bases. Germline loops: CDR1 DFQATT, CDR2 SNEGSKA (reference sequence). The CDR3 contains 14 residues. The CDR3 region has the DNA TGTAGTGCTAGCTTAGACAGGGTAAACTATTGCTACACCTTC. Translated, it gives CSASLDRVNYCYTF.

This clonotype appeared once. This chain uses TRBV28 with TRBJ1-2; D may be TRBD1 (5 bases). CDR1 is MDHEN and CDR2 is SYDVKM in the germline V gene. Trimming left V 10 bases short and J 2 bases short, with 20 bases between. CDR3 length equals 15 residues. CDR3 nucleotides: TGTGCCATCAGCTTCCGGGACTACGAAAACTATGGCTACACCTTC. Its protein is CAISFRDYENYGYTF.

In this sample, this clonotype turned up many times. A read error may be the cause here, since a much bigger clone is one base away. The chain is built from TRBV11-2 and TRBJ2-7; D is uncertain. The CDR3 length is 11 residues. The germline gives CDR1 SGHAT, CDR2 FQNNGV. CDR3 sequence reads: CVSSFYYEQYF. CDR3 nucleotides: TGTGTCAGCAGCTTTTACTACGAGCAGTACTTC. The full variable domain, rest sourced from reference TRBV11-2 and TRBJ2-7, is EAGVAQSPRYKIIEKRQSVAFWCNPISGHATLYWYQQILGQGPKLLIQFQNNGVVDDSQLPKDRFSAERLKGVDSTLKIQPAKLEDSAVYLCVSSFYYEQYFGPGTRLTVT.

As regards this clonotype: The junction differs from germline at one of its ends, possibly a read error. The CDR3 protein is CIAARLAGERANEQFF. As DNA, the CDR3 is TGCATTGCTGCCCGACTTGCGGGAGAAAGGGCCAATGAGCAGTTCTTC. This sequence joins TRBV20-1 and TRBJ2-1; TRBD2 matches at 7 bases. The CDR3 sequence is 16 residues long. Per germline, CDR1 DFQATT and CDR2 SNEGSKA (reference sequence).

To note about this clonotype: This CDR3 is missing its conserved last phenylalanine or tryptophan, likely due to a read error. V and J are TRBV11-2 and TRBJ2-6; D is unresolved. Germline assignment: CDR1 SGHAT and CDR2 FQNNGV. Trimming shortened V by 8 bases and J by 4 bases, and 9 bases separated the two germline ends. The CDR3 length is 13 residues. CDR3 coding DNA: TGTGCCAGCGCCTTAGCCGGGGCCAACGTCCTGACTTTG. Translation gives CASALAGANVLTL.

In the case of this clonotype: Compared with germline, one end of the junction differs, possibly owing to a read error. Here the CDR3 reads CASSFSRGDQSTDMQYF. The CDR3 region has the DNA TGTGCCAGCAGCTTTTCGCGCGGGGACCAAAGCACAGATATGCAGTATTTT. The chain couples TRBV7-9 to TRBJ2-3; maybe TRBD2 (6 bases). The CDR3 loop spans 17 amino acids. The germline V gene encodes CDR1 SEHNR and CDR2 FQNEAQ (reference sequence).

This clonotype was observed many times. This chain joins TRBV6-1 and TRBJ2-3; weak D call: TRBD2 (5 bases). Trimming stripped 5 bases from V and 1 base from J, with 13 bases between. CDR1 and CDR2 from the germline V gene are MNHNS and SASEGT. The CDR3 totals 15 residues. The chain's CDR3 is CASSWKGLRTDTQYF. The CDR3, as DNA: TGTGCCAGCAGTTGGAAAGGACTCCGCACAGATACGCAGTATTTT.

On this clonotype itself: One end of the junction does not line up with germline, which may come from a read error. The rearrangement uses TRBV29-1 and TRBJ2-7, with D possibly matching TRBD2 (5 bases). The CDR3 spans 13 residues. Per the germline V gene, CDR1 is SQVTM and CDR2 is ANQGSEA. The CDR3 region is CSVEGTCLLEQYF. Here the CDR3 DNA reads TGCAGCGTTGAAGGGACTTGTCTTCTCGAGCAATACTTC.